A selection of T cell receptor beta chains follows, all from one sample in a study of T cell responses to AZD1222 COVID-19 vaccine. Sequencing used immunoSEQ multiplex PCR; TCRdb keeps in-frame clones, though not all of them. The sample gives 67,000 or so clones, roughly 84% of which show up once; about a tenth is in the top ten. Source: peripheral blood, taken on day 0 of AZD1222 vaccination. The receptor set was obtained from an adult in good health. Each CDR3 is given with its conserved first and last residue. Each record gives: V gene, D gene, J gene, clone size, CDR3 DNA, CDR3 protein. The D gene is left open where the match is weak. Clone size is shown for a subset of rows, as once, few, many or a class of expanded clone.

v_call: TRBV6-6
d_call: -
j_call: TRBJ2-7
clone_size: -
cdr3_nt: TGTGCCAGCAACGAACGGGGGGACAGCTCCGAGCAGTACTTC
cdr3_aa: CASNERGDSSEQYF

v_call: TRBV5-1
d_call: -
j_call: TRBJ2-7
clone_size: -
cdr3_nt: TGCGCCAGCAGCCTAAGCCACGAGCAGTACTTC
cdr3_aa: CASSLSHEQYF

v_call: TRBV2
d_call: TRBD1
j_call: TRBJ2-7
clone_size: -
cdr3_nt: TGTGCCAGCAGTGAAGGACAGGGGTGGAGAAGTGAGCAGTACTTC
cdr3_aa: CASSEGQGWRSEQYF

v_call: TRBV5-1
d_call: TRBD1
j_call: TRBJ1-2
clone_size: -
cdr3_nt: TGCGCCAGCAGCTTGCAAGGGGGCGCCCCCTATGGCTACACCTTC
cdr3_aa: CASSLQGGAPYGYTF

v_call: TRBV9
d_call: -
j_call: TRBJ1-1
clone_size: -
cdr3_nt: TGTGCCAGCAGCCCCCAGCTGGTGAACACTGAAGCTTTCTTT
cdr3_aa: CASSPQLVNTEAFF

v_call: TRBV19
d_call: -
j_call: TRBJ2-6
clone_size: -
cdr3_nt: TGTGCCAGTAGCCTCCCGAGGCGCTCTGGGGCCAACGTCCTGACTTTC
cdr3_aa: CASSLPRRSGANVLTF

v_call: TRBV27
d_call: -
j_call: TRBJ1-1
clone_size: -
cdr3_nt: TGTGCCAGCAAGAGACAGAGGGGCACTGAAGCTTTCTTT
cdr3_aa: CASKRQRGTEAFF

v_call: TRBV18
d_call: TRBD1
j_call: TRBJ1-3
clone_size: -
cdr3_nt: TGTGCCAGCTCACCAGGGGAGGGGGCCGGCTCTGGAAACACCATATATTTT
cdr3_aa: CASSPGEGAGSGNTIYF

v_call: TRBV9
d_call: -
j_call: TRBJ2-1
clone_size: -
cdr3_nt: TGTGCCAGCAGCCATAGCTCCGCTTACAATGAGCAGTTCTTC
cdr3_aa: CASSHSSAYNEQFF

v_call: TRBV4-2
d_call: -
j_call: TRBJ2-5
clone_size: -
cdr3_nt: TGTGCCAGCAGCCAAGGGGAGTGGGAGACCCAGTACTTC
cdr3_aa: CASSQGEWETQYF

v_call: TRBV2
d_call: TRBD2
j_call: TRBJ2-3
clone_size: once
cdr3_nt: TGTGCCAGCTTACTAGCGGGGGGGCCAGATACGCAGTATTTT
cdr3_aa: CASLLAGGPDTQYF

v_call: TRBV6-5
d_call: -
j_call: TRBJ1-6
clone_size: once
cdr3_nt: TGTGCCAGCAGCCAGGGGTATTCACCCCTCCACTTT
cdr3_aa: CASSQGYSPLHF

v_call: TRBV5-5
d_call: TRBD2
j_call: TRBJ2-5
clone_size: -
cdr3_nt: TGTGCCAGCAGCCCCGGGACTAGCGGGGGGCAGGAAGAGACCCAGTACTTC
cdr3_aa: CASSPGTSGGQEETQYF

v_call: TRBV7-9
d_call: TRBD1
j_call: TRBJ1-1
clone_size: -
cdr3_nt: TGTGCCAGCAGCCAACAGACAGGGGGCGGCACTGAAGCTTTCTTT
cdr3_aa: CASSQQTGGGTEAFF

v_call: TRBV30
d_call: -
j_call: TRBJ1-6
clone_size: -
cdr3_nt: TGTGCCTGGACCACGTCGGGAAATTCACCCCTCCACTTT
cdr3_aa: CAWTTSGNSPLHF

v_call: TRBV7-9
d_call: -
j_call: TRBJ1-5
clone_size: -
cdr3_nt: TGTGCCAGCAGCTTGTCCTCCGCCCAAAATCAGCCCCAGCATTTT
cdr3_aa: CASSLSSAQNQPQHF

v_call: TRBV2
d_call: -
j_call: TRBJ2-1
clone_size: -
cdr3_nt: TGTGCCAGCACGGGACTTCTGAATGAGCAGTTCTTC
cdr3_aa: CASTGLLNEQFF

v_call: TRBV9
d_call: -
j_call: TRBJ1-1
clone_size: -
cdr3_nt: TGTGCCAGCAGCGTAGGATATAGGGGGGGACACACTGAAGCTTTCTTT
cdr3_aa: CASSVGYRGGHTEAFF

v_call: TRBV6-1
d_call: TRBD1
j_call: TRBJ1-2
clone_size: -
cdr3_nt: TGTGCCAGCGGGGGGGACAGGCGATTCGATGGCTACACCTTC
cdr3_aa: CASGGDRRFDGYTF

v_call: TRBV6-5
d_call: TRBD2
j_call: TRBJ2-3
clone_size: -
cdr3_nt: TGTGCCAGCAGTTACTACGGGGGGTCTAGCACAGATACGCAGTATTTT
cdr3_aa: CASSYYGGSSTDTQYF

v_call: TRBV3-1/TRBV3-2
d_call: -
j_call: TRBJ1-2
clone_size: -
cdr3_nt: TGTGCCAGCAGCCGTTCGGCTAAGCGGGATGGCTACACCTTC
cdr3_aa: CASSRSAKRDGYTF

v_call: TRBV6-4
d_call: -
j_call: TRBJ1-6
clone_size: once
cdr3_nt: TGTGCCAGCAGTGAAGGGACACCCCTCCACTTT
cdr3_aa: CASSEGTPLHF

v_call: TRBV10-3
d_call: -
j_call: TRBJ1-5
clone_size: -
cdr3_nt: TGTGCCATCAGTGACCCATCTGGGCCCCAGCATTTT
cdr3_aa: CAISDPSGPQHF

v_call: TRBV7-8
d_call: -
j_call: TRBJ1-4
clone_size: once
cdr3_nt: TGTGCCAGCAGCTTAGGGGGGGTACCAACAACTAATGAAAAACTGTTTTTT
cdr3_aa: CASSLGGVPTTNEKLFF

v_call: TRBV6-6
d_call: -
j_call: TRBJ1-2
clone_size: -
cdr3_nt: TGTGCCAGCACTCGATCAGGCCTTCTCCCTTTTAACTATGGCTACACCTTC
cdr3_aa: CASTRSGLLPFNYGYTF

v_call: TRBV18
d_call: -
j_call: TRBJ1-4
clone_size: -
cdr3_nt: TGTGCCAGCTCACCCCAACAGGGACGTAACGAAAAACTGTTTTTT
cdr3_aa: CASSPQQGRNEKLFF

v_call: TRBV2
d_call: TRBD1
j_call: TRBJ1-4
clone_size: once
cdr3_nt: TGTGCCAGCAGGGAACAGGGGGCGGGTGAAAAACTGTTTTTT
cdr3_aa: CASREQGAGEKLFF

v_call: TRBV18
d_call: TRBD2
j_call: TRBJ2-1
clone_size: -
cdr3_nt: TGTGCCAGCTCACCACGACTAGCGGGGGCCTTTGGGGATGAGCAGTTCTTC
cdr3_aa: CASSPRLAGAFGDEQFF

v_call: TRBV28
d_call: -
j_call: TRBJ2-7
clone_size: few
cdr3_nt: TGTGCCAGCAGTTTACGGTCTAGAGCCTTTTACGAGCAGTACTTC
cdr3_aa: CASSLRSRAFYEQYF

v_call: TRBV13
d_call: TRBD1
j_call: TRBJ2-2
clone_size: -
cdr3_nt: TGTGCCAGCAGCTACCGGAAAGACAGGGGTAACACCGGGGAGCTGTTTTTT
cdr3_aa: CASSYRKDRGNTGELFF

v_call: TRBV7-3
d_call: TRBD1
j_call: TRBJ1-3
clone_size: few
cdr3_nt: TGTGCCAGCAGCCCGCAGGGGGCGCCTGGAAACACCATATATTTT
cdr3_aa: CASSPQGAPGNTIYF

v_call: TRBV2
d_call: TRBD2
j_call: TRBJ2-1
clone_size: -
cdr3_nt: TGTGCCAGCAGGGTAGCGGGGGGACCGTACAATGAGCAGTTCTTC
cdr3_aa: CASRVAGGPYNEQFF

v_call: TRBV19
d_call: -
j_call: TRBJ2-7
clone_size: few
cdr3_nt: TGTGCCAGTAGTAAGGGGACAAGTTCCTACGAGCAGTACTTC
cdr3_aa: CASSKGTSSYEQYF

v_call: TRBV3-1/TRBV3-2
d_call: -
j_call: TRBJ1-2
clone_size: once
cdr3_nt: TGTGCCAGCAGCCAAGAGAAAGGGGGCTACACCTTC
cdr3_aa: CASSQEKGGYTF

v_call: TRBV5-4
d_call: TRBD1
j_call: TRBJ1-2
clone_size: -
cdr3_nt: TGTGCCAGCAAAGCCGACAGGGGCCGCGTGGGGGGCTACACCTTC
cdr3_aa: CASKADRGRVGGYTF

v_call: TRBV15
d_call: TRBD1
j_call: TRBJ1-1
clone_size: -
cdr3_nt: TGTGCCACCAGCTGGACAGGGTCTGAAGCTTTCTTT
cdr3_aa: CATSWTGSEAFF

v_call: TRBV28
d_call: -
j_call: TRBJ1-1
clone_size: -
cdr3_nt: TGTGCCAGCAGGAGGAACACTGAAGCTTTCTTT
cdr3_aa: CASRRNTEAFF

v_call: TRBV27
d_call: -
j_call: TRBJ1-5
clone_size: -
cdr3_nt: TGTGCCAGCAGTTTATCAACCATCCAGCCCCAGCATTTT
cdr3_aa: CASSLSTIQPQHF

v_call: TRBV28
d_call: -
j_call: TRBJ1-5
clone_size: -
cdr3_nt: TGTGCCAGCAGTTTGGGGCTCGAAGGGGGTATTCAGCCCCAGCATTTT
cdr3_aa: CASSLGLEGGIQPQHF

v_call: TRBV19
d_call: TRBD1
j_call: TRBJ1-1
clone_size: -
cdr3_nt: TGTGCCAGTAGTATTCGAGGCAGGGGGGAAGATGAAGCTTTCTTT
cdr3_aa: CASSIRGRGEDEAFF

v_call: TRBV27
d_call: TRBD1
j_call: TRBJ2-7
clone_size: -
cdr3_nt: TGTGCCAGCAGGCCCGGGACAGCCACCTACGAGCAGTACTTC
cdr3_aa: CASRPGTATYEQYF

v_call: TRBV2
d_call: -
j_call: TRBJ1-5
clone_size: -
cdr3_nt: TGTGCCAGCAGGGAGCTGTATAGCAATCAGCCCCAGCATTTT
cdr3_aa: CASRELYSNQPQHF

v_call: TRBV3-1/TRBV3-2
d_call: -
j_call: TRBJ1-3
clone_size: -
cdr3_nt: TGTGCCAGCAGCCAAGAAGGAGGAAACACCATATATTTT
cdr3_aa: CASSQEGGNTIYF

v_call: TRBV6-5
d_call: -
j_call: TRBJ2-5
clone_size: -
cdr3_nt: TGTGCCAGCAGTTGGCGGCAGGGTCTGGCAGAGACCCAGTACTTC
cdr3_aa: CASSWRQGLAETQYF

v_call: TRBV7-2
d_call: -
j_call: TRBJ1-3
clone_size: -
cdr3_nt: TGTGCCAGCAGCCCGCAGGGGATATCTGGAAACACCATATATTTT
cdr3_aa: CASSPQGISGNTIYF

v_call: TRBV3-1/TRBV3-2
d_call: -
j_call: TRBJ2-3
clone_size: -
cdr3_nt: TGTGCCAGCAGCCAACAGGGCGGGGATACGCAGTATTTT
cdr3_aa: CASSQQGGDTQYF

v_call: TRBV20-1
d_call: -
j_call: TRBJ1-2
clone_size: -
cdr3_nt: TGCAGTGCTAGAGATGCCTATGGCTACACCTTC
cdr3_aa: CSARDAYGYTF

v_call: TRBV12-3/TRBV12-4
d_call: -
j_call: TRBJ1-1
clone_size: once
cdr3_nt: TGTGCCAGCAGGCTCTTGGGGGGCACTGAAGCTTTCTTT
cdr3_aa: CASRLLGGTEAFF

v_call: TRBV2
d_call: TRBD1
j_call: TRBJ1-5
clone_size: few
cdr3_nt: TGTGCCAGCAGTCATGGGAATACAGGGGGCAATCAGCCCCAGCATTTT
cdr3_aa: CASSHGNTGGNQPQHF

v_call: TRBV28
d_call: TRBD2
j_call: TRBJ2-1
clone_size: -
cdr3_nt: TGTGCCAGCAGTGCCCGTAGCGGGGGGGCGCAGCTTGAGCAGTTCTTC
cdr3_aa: CASSARSGGAQLEQFF

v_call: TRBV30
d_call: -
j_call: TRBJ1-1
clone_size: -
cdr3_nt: TGTGCCTCGGATCTAGGCGGTATCTACACTGAAGCTTTCTTT
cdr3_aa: CASDLGGIYTEAFF

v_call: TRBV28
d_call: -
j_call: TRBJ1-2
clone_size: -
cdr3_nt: TGTGCCAGCACCACTCTCAGGGATGGCTACACCTTC
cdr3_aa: CASTTLRDGYTF

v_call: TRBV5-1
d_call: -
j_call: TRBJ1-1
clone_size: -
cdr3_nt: TGCGCCAGCAGCGGAACTGCAAGAGCTTTCTTT
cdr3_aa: CASSGTARAFF

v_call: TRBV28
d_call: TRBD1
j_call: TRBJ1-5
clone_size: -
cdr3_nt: TGTGCCAGCAGCCCCCACGGACAGGGGCGATACAATCAGCCCCAGCATTTT
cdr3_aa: CASSPHGQGRYNQPQHF

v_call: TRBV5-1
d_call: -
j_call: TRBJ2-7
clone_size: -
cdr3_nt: TGCGCCAGCAGCTTGGAAGGGAACAACGAGCAGTACTTC
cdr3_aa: CASSLEGNNEQYF

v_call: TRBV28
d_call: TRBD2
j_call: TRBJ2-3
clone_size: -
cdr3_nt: TGTGCCAGCAGCCTAGCGGGTAGCACAGATACGCAGTATTTT
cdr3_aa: CASSLAGSTDTQYF

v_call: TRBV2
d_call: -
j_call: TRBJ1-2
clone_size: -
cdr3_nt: TGTGCCAGCAGTGAAGGGCAGGGTGGACTTTATGGCTACACCTTC
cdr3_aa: CASSEGQGGLYGYTF

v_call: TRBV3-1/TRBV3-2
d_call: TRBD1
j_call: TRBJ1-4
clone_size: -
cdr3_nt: TGTGCCAGCAGCCAGCCGGGGACAGGGCAAAAACTGTTTTTT
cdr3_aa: CASSQPGTGQKLFF